This T cell receptor beta chain stems from a study of spatial heterogeneity in lung cancer (dated 2019 in TCRdb). About the study as a whole: More beta-chain than alpha-chain transcripts were consistently detected, likely reflecting higher beta-chain transcript abundance. TCR transcript counts in tumor regions correlated strongly with a T cell transcriptional module score from matched bulk RNA-seq. In the raw uncorrected reads, each unique combination of TCR and UMI appeared on average more than ten times. In non-small cell lung cancer, the study quantitatively compared TCR alpha and beta repertoires across several tumor regions, matched nontumor lung, and blood. The study linked features of the TCR repertoire to counts of nonsynonymous mutations, which were determined by whole-exome sequencing of tumor tissue. At surgery, about 210 tumor regions, roughly 62 matched nontumor lung samples and 56 PBMC samples were TCR-sequenced for both alpha and beta chains. The investigation overall reported the following: Confirming at a functional level the hypothesis that regional TCRs recognize regional mutations was considered to require additional single-cell paired TCR alpha and beta sequencing. TCR-seq was estimated to cover only 6.5% to 9% of tumor T cells for alpha chains and about 13% for beta chains. Counts of ubiquitous and regional expanded TCRs correlated with counts of ubiquitous and regional nonsynonymous mutations, respectively. The tumor nonsynonymous mutation count correlated with the number of expanded alpha and beta TCRs within the tumor.

What the time point label conveys for this sample: sample taken at primary tumor resection. Donors were about 70 patients with early-stage, untreated non-small cell lung cancer from the lung TRACERx cohort. TCR sequencing used whole RNA extracted from tumor and nontumor lung tissue, or from cryopreserved PBMC samples, without cell sorting. Patients were selected for TCR sequencing only if sufficient RNA was available from at least two tumor regions. Before being selected, tumor and adjacent nontumor lung specimens were reviewed by a lung pathologist. Libraries were built with 5' RACE. The reads were generated on a NextSeq 500. To allow correction of PCR and sequencing errors, the TCR library protocol tagged every TCR cDNA molecule with a unique molecular identifier. On the study's bioinformatics: TCR identification, UMI-based error correction and CDR3 extraction were all carried out with Decombinator tools. TCRs above a frequency of 2 per 1,000, corresponding to the top 1% of the tumor frequency distribution, were defined as expanded. Expanded tumor TCRs were classed as regional if statistically deemed absent (corrected P<0.05) from at least one tumor region, otherwise ubiquitous. Renyi diversity was calculated using the R vegan package after each repertoire was subsampled 100 times to 5,000 TCRs. CDR3 similarity networks were constructed using string-kernel similarity of amino acid triplets, with links drawn between CDR3s whose pairwise similarity was above 0.82. The raw public reads went through TCRdb reprocessing: fastp at Q25, MiXCR clone calling, in-frame beta chains kept. Rows matching on CDR3 protein sequence are summarized as one entry with the most common DNA and genes. The V and J calls shown here were made by TCRdb, not taken from the authors' results. The sample yields about 3,100 distinct CDR3 sequences; 8% to 10% were counted once. The ten biggest clones cover around 35% of the sample.

In its sample, this clonotype comes out as medium-sized (0.01 to 0.1%). Its antigen remains unidentified. Base qualities were left out, and no much larger clone turns up one base away. The germline V gene encodes CDR1 GTSNPN and CDR2 SVGIG (reference sequence). The CDR3 measures 14 amino acids from cysteine to phenylalanine. The DNA shown is the 42-base CDR3, in frame from base 1. Trimming at the junction amounts to 3 bases on V and 7 bases on J, and the germline ends lie 13 bases apart. This clonotype was obtained from a male donor with early-stage non-small cell lung cancer. Sequencing was performed on lung tumor tissue, taken at surgery. The sequence is built from TRBV30 and TRBJ1-6, with a tentative D gene TRBD1 over 6 matching bases. CDR3 loop: CAWSVRDKNSPLHF. The DNA is as follows: TGTGCCTGGAGCGTCCGGGACAAGAATTCACCCCTCCACTTT. With the rest looked up from the reference TRBV30 and TRBJ1-6 genes rather than sequenced, the full variable domain is SQTIHQWPATLVQPVGSPLSLECTVEGTSNPNLYWYRQAAGRGLQLLFYSVGIGQISSEVPQNLSASRPQDRQFILSSKKLLLSDSGFYLCAWSVRDKNSPLHFGNGTRLTVT.